These 8 T cell receptor beta chains share one sample of origin, sequenced in a study of blood T cell repertoires in COVID-19. Assay: immunoSEQ multiplex PCR; the TCRdb copy retains only in-frame clones and omits some. The sample holds some 290,000 clones; over 85% are singletons and the top ten take roughly a tenth. Sequenced material: PBMCs or T cells enriched from blood (not recorded which). The receptor set was obtained from a woman aged 25 to 39 who had recovered from COVID-19.

The chain carries TRBV29-1 and TRBJ2-7; TRBD1 matches 7 bases. Trimming took 7 bases from V and 6 from J; bases not matched to a gene: 15. There are 14 residues in the CDR3. Germline V CDR1 and CDR2: SQVTM, ANQGSEA. The CDR3 sequence: CSAVGTGDLSEQYF. The CDR3 DNA is TGCAGCGCCGTCGGTACAGGGGACCTCTCCGAGCAGTACTTC.

This clone appeared a single time. The genes are TRBV7-3 and TRBJ2-1, with TRBD2 matching 7 bases. Trimming cost V 5 bases and J 1 base; bases outside gene matches: 2. The germline gives CDR1 SGHTA, CDR2 FQGTGA. This CDR3 is built from 14 residues. The CDR3 is CASSGGGSYNEQFF. The CDR3 bases are TGTGCCAGCAGCGGGGGAGGGTCCTACAATGAGCAGTTCTTC.

The count of this clone is one. J is TRBJ1-2 and V is TRBV18; 8 bases agree with TRBD1. The V gene's germline CDR1 is KGHSH and CDR2 LQKENI. The V and J ends lost 3 bases and 7 bases, in that order; junction bases with no gene match: 7. The CDR3 spans 14 residues. The CDR3 protein is CASSPMDRDGGYTF. CDR3 DNA sequence: TGTGCCAGCTCACCGATGGACAGGGATGGTGGCTACACCTTC.

The chain employs TRBV5-1 and TRBJ2-7, with no clear D. Trimming cost V 0 bases and J 5 bases, with 12 bases left between them. This CDR3 has 14 residues. Germline V gene sequence: CDR1 SGHRS, CDR2 YFSETQ. As DNA, the CDR3 is TGCGCCAGCAGCTTGGTTAGCTTTCTCAACGAGCAGTACTTC. Translating gives CASSLVSFLNEQYF.

The chain combines TRBV2 with TRBJ2-3; 11 positions match TRBD2. V lost 5 bases, J lost 2 bases, and 6 bases stayed unmatched. This CDR3 comprises 16 residues. CDR1 and CDR2 (germline): SNHLY, FYNNEI. DNA of the CDR3: TGTGCCAGCAGTACTGGGACTAGCGGAGCCACAGATACGCAGTATTTT. It encodes CASSTGTSGATDTQYF.

V gene TRBV5-4 combines with J gene TRBJ1-2; D is possibly TRBD1 (5 bases). The CDR3 is made up of 12 amino acids. The V and J ends lost 2 bases and 7 bases respectively, with 9 bases between them. The germline V gene has CDR1 SGHNT and CDR2 YYREEE (reference sequence). In nucleotides, the CDR3 is TGTGCCAGCAGCTTACAGGATCTTGGCTACACCTTC. Protein product: CASSLQDLGYTF. Together with reference TRBV5-4 and TRBJ1-2, the CDR3 gives the full variable domain: ETGVTQSPTHLIKTRGQQVTLRCSSQSGHNTVSWYQQALGQGPQFIFQYYREEENGRGNFPPRFSGLQFPNYSSELNVNALELDDSALYLCASSLQDLGYTFGSGTRLTVV.

This rearrangement joins TRBV7-6 to TRBJ1-6; D might be TRBD1 (5 bases). Germline V gene sequence: CDR1 SGHVS, CDR2 FNYEAQ. V lost 0 bases and J 9 bases, leaving 12 bases between the germline ends. The CDR3 runs 15 residues. This CDR3 reads CASSLASRGSSPLHF. CDR3 DNA: TGTGCCAGCAGCTTAGCGTCTAGGGGTAGTTCACCCCTCCACTTT.

The chain joins TRBV29-1 to TRBJ1-1, with D unclear. The germline V and J ends were trimmed by 6 bases and 3 bases, with 14 bases remaining between them. This CDR3 comprises 13 residues. Looked up from germline, CDR1 is SQVTM and CDR2 is ANQGSEA. DNA of the CDR3: TGCAGCGTGAGGGAGGGATCCGACACTGAAGCTTTCTTT. As protein: CSVREGSDTEAFF. Based on the CDR3 plus reference TRBV29-1 and TRBJ1-1, the full variable domain is SAVISQKPSRDICQRGTSLTIQCQVDSQVTMMFWYRQQPGQSLTLIATANQGSEATYESGFVIDKFPISRPNLTFSTLTVSNMSPEDSSIYLCSVREGSDTEAFFGQGTRLTVV.